This record concerns one T cell receptor (beta chain) sequence. V lost 4 bases, J lost 0 bases, and 2 bases stayed unmatched. The length of the CDR3 is 14 residues. Germline-derived CDR1 and CDR2 are SGHDT and YYEEEE. As originally analysed: Estimation of nucleated cell counts was performed using reference gene primer amplification. Data came from immunoSEQ multiplex PCR; TCRdb stores just in-frame clones and leaves some out. V, J and clone size reflect that table, while D and trimming were determined from the DNA. The repertoire holds fewer than 350,000 clones, with nearly 90% as singletons. This record comes from a study of blood T cell repertoires in COVID-19. Study background: The United States, Italy and Spain were the sources of the acute and convalescent COVID-19 samples. T cells, B-cell-depleted T cells, or PBMCs supplied cDNA or gDNA.

Sequenced material: peripheral blood. This TCR was recovered from a man in his late teens or twenties with active or convalescent COVID-19. The chain combines TRBV5-6 with TRBJ2-3; TRBD1 aligns across 7 bases. The CDR3 DNA sequence: TGTGCCAGCAGCGGACAGGCTAGCACAGATACGCAGTATTTT. Its translation: CASSGQASTDTQYF.